Below, 27 T cell receptor beta chains from the same sample are listed, as sequenced in a study of T cells in Graves' hyperthyroidism and ophthalmopathy. RNA transcripts gave rise to amplified TCR beta CDR3 regions. The study used the HTBI primer set for a first-round RT-PCR of the TCR CDR3. From the multiplex PCR reads, TCRdb called clonotypes with MiXCR, one entry per CDR3 protein. The sample contains roughly 380,000 distinct CDR3 sequences, around 14% of which appear only once. Sequenced input: blood. Receptors originate from a woman aged 60-75 years with Graves' hyperthyroidism.

This clonotype was counted ten times or more. V usage is TRBV11-1 and J usage is TRBJ2-2; D gene uncertain. Per germline, CDR1 SGHAT and CDR2 FQDESV (reference sequence). This CDR3 region has 14 residues. The V gene lost 4 bases and the J gene lost 6 bases, with 12 bases spanning the gap. The CDR3 here is CASSSALRAGELFF. In DNA form, the CDR3 reads TGTGCCAGCAGCTCAGCTCTACGCGCCGGGGAGCTGTTTTTT.

V is TRBV11-2 and J is TRBJ1-1, with TRBD1 matching 7 bases. Germline V gene data show CDR1 as SGHAT and CDR2 as FQNNGV. Trimming removed 7 bases from V and 1 base from J; junction bases left unmatched: 6. The CDR3 spans 14 residues. CDR3 nucleotides: TGTGCCAGCACCTTCGGGACAGCGAACACTGAAGCTTTCTTT. Protein product: CASTFGTANTEAFF.

This chain joins TRBV9 and TRBJ2-3, with 9 bases aligning to TRBD2. The CDR3 has 15 amino acids. V lost 4 bases and J lost 4; bases outside the gene matches: 7. Germline-derived CDR1 and CDR2 are SGDLS and YYNGEE. CDR3 region: CASSRLAGIADTQYF. The CDR3 bases are TGTGCCAGCAGCCGTCTAGCGGGAATTGCAGATACGCAGTATTTT.

This clonotype was detected ten times or more. The chain joins TRBV18 to TRBJ1-1; D unclear. This CDR3 has 13 amino acids. The germline gives CDR1 KGHSH, CDR2 LQKENI. Trimming removed 3 bases at V and 7 bases at J, with 12 bases between. This CDR3 is CASSPSFSHEAFF. For the CDR3, the DNA is TGTGCCAGCTCACCGAGTTTCTCGCATGAAGCTTTCTTT.

There are many counts of this clonotype. The rearrangement joins TRBV6-6 to TRBJ1-1, with no clear D. Per germline, CDR1 MNHNY and CDR2 SVGAGI (reference sequence). The CDR3 covers 18 residues. The germline V and J ends were trimmed by 0 bases and 0 bases, with 17 bases remaining between them. CDR3 DNA: TGTGCCAGCAGTTACTCGGGAAGCCTCGACCACATGAACACTGAAGCTTTCTTT. It translates to CASSYSGSLDHMNTEAFF.

V gene TRBV30 combines with J gene TRBJ2-7, with D unclear. There are 15 residues in the CDR3. Trimming removed 4 bases at V and 2 bases at J, with 18 bases between. Germline assignment: CDR1 GTSNPN and CDR2 SVGIG (reference sequence). The CDR3 DNA is TGTGCCTGGATTAAAGGAGCCGCTGGGGCCTACGAGCAGTACTTC. Amino acids: CAWIKGAAGAYEQYF.

In its sample, this clonotype was seen a few times. The chain has TRBV5-1 and TRBJ2-3; TRBD2 aligns across 13 bases. Germline lookup yields CDR1 SGHRS and CDR2 YFSETQ. This CDR3 contains 16 residues. J was trimmed by 2 bases and V by 4 bases; bases with no gene match: 4. This chain's CDR3 is CASSTGLAGATDTQYF. Written as DNA, the CDR3 is TGCGCCAGCAGCACCGGACTAGCGGGAGCCACAGATACGCAGTATTTT.

This clonotype was detected many times. The chain uses TRBV2 and TRBJ2-5, with 12 bases matching TRBD2. Germline V gene lookup returns CDR1 SNHLY and CDR2 FYNNEI. The V segment lost 8 bases and the J segment 4 bases; nucleotides outside the gene matches: 5. This CDR3 has 14 amino acids. For the CDR3, the DNA is TGTGCCAGCGGCCCGGGACTAGCGGGAGAGACCCAGTACTTC. Residues: CASGPGLAGETQYF.

This clonotype was seen at least ten times. This chain links TRBV2 with TRBJ2-5, with D uncertain. The V gene lost 3 bases and the J gene lost 4 bases, with 15 bases spanning the gap. Per the germline V gene, CDR1 is SNHLY and CDR2 is FYNNEI. The CDR3 is made up of 15 amino acids. The CDR3 DNA follows: TGTGCCAGCAGTGAGTTAGCTAGTGCCCGAGAGACCCAGTACTTC. Translated, it gives CASSELASARETQYF.

Comment on this clonotype: A much larger clone is a single base away; this may be a read error. The rearrangement links TRBV3-1 to TRBJ1-1, with a tentative D call TRBD1 (6 bases). The CDR3 covers 14 residues. The V end lost 4 bases, the J end lost 4 bases, and 13 bases lay between the germline ends. The germline V gene has CDR1 LGHDT and CDR2 YNNKEL (reference sequence). CDR3 protein: CASSPEGGSTEAFF. The CDR3 DNA reads TGTGCCAGCAGCCCCGAGGGGGGAAGCACTGAAGCTTTCTTT.

This clonotype was picked up many times. The V gene is TRBV7-2, the J gene TRBJ2-4; 7 positions agree with TRBD2. The CDR3 length is 15 residues. CDR1 and CDR2 from the germline V gene are SGHTA and FQGNSA. The trim removed 5 bases at V and 0 bases at J, leaving 4 bases unmatched. This chain's CDR3 is CASSPGTTAKNIQYF. The CDR3 coding sequence is TGTGCCAGCAGCCCAGGGACTACAGCCAAAAACATTCAGTACTTC.

This clonotype appeared a few times. CDR3 coding DNA: TGTGCCAGCAGTTCTCCCCCTCTTGAGACCCAGTACTTC. This encodes CASSSPPLETQYF. The chain uses TRBV27 and TRBJ2-5, with unresolved D. Trimming removed 4 bases from V and 5 bases from J, with 11 bases in between. CDR3 length: 13 amino acids. Germline CDR1 and CDR2: MNHEY and SMNVEV (reference sequence).

V is TRBV20-1 and J is TRBJ2-1; 11 bases fit TRBD2. Germline V gene sequence: CDR1 DFQATT, CDR2 SNEGSKA (reference sequence). The length of the CDR3 is 15 residues. The V gene end was trimmed by 6 bases and the J gene end by 7 bases; junction bases not matched to a gene: 11. As DNA, the CDR3 is TGCAGTGCCCTCAAGGGGCTAGCGGGAGGTAATGAGCAGTTCTTC. Translated, it gives CSALKGLAGGNEQFF.

The J gene is TRBJ2-5, the V gene TRBV7-9; TRBD2 agrees at 9 bases. Germline loops: CDR1 SEHNR, CDR2 FQNEAQ (reference sequence). Germline trimming cut 1 base from V and 2 bases from J; bases unmatched to any gene: 8. CDR3 length equals 17 residues. In DNA form, the CDR3 reads TGTGCCAGCAGCTTAGACCTAGCGGGAACGGGTCAAGAGACCCAGTACTTC. It is translated as CASSLDLAGTGQETQYF.

In its sample, this clonotype was seen a few times. The chain recombines TRBV20-1 with TRBJ1-6; the match to TRBD1 covers 10 bases. The CDR3 has 15 amino acids. V trimming: 2 bases; J trimming: 7 bases; junction bases outside the gene matches: 5. The germline V gene encodes CDR1 DFQATT and CDR2 SNEGSKA (reference sequence). The chain's CDR3 is CSARKRTGGNSPLHF. DNA for the CDR3: TGCAGTGCTAGAAAGCGGACAGGGGGGAATTCACCCCTCCACTTT.

This clonotype was detected ten times or more. The rearrangement uses TRBV12-3 or TRBV12-4 and TRBJ1-3; weak D call: TRBD1 (6 bases). The CDR3 runs 14 residues. The V and J ends lost 8 bases and 0 bases respectively, with 11 bases between them. The CDR3 coding sequence is TGTGCCAGCGGTCGACAGGTCTCTGGAAACACCATATATTTT. Translated: CASGRQVSGNTIYF.

This clonotype was counted ten times or more. The chain couples TRBV11-1 to TRBJ2-2; 10 positions agree with TRBD2. The CDR3 is made up of 16 amino acids. From germline, CDR1 is SGHAT and CDR2 FQDESV (reference sequence). With 5 bases clipped from V and 1 base from J, the junction kept 4 bases outside the gene matches. CDR3 amino acids: CASSRSSGGNTGELFF. CDR3 bases: TGTGCCAGCAGCCGATCTAGCGGGGGGAACACCGGGGAGCTGTTTTTT.

There are many counts of this clonotype. The chain is built from TRBV6-5 and TRBJ2-7; 9 nucleotides agree with TRBD2. Germline V gene sequence: CDR1 MNHEY, CDR2 SVGAGI. Trimming took 0 bases from V and 3 from J; bases not matched to a gene: 12. The CDR3 has 18 residues. The CDR3 DNA reads as TGTGCCAGCAGTTACTCCGCCCCCCGACTAGCGGAGAACTACGAGCAGTACTTC. Its protein is CASSYSAPRLAENYEQYF.

This clonotype showed up many times. The genes are TRBV11-3 and TRBJ2-3, with D tentatively TRBD2 (6 bases). The germline gives CDR1 SGHNT, CDR2 YENEEA. This CDR3 spans 13 amino acids. The ends were cut back, 6 bases at V and 3 bases at J, with 10 bases in the middle. The DNA for the CDR3 is TGTGCCAGCAGGAGGAGGGAGACAGATACGCAGTATTTT. Translated: CASRRRETDTQYF.

This clonotype was seen repeatedly, ten times or more. The chain carries TRBV20-1 and TRBJ2-1, with D perhaps given as TRBD1 or TRBD2 (5 bases each). CDR3 length equals 15 residues. Trimming pared 4 bases from V and 4 bases from J, leaving 17 bases between. The germline gives CDR1 DFQATT, CDR2 SNEGSKA (reference sequence). The CDR3 region is CSATEGPTKYNEQFF. CDR3 sequence (DNA): TGCAGTGCTACCGAGGGACCCACTAAGTACAATGAGCAGTTCTTC.

This clonotype has ten or more counts. The chain employs TRBV28 and TRBJ2-5, with 10 bases fitting TRBD2. V shed 3 bases and J 2 bases; nucleotides not matched to a gene: 3. CDR1 is MDHEN and CDR2 is SYDVKM in the germline V gene. This CDR3 is built from 15 residues. The CDR3 DNA follows: TGTGCCAGCAGTTTCGGACTAGCGGATCAAGAGACCCAGTACTTC. This sequence encodes CASSFGLADQETQYF.

V gene TRBV6-1 combines with J gene TRBJ1-5; the D is unclear. Germline loops: CDR1 MNHNS, CDR2 SASEGT. This CDR3 has 13 amino acids. Trimming removed 2 bases at V and 6 bases at J, with 8 bases between. The CDR3 reads CASSEFPTQPQHF. CDR3 in DNA: TGTGCCAGCAGTGAATTTCCGACTCAGCCCCAGCATTTT.

This clonotype was seen many times. This CDR3 is CSVTGWGTEAFF. CDR3 in DNA: TGCAGCGTGACAGGGTGGGGCACTGAAGCTTTCTTT. The genes are TRBV29-1 and TRBJ1-1; TRBD1 agrees at 7 bases. CDR3 length: 12 amino acids. Germline lookup yields CDR1 SQVTM and CDR2 ANQGSEA. After removal of 6 bases from V and 4 bases from J, the junction contained 5 bases not matched to a gene.

V and J are TRBV19 and TRBJ2-7; D is possibly TRBD1 or TRBD2 (6 bases each). CDR3 length equals 16 residues. Deletions cut 4 bases from V and 0 bases from J, with 16 bases between. Germline V lookup: CDR1 LNHDA, CDR2 SQIVND (reference sequence). The CDR3 nucleotides read TGTGCCAGTAGTAGGGCGGGACACATGAGCTCCTACGAGCAGTACTTC. Protein product: CASSRAGHMSSYEQYF.

V is TRBV5-1 and J is TRBJ2-5; unclear D gene. This CDR3 region has 16 residues. V was pared by 1 base and J by 1 base, with 14 bases between. CDR1 is SGHRS and CDR2 is YFSETQ in the germline V gene. The CDR3 loop reads CASSLFRVPTQETQYF. The CDR3 DNA is TGCGCCAGCAGCTTGTTTCGAGTGCCCACCCAAGAGACCCAGTACTTC.

This clonotype was seen ten or more times. The chain couples TRBV27 to TRBJ2-1; 7 positions match TRBD2. Trimming cost V 7 bases and J 4 bases; bases outside gene matches: 4. The CDR3 length is 13 residues. Germline V gives CDR1 MNHEY, CDR2 SMNVEV (reference sequence). The CDR3 here is CASTERGYNEQFF. The CDR3 nucleotides read TGTGCCAGCACCGAGCGGGGTTACAATGAGCAGTTCTTC.

This clonotype was picked up many times. The chain is built from TRBV5-1 and TRBJ2-1; 9 positions match TRBD2. There are 15 residues in the CDR3. Germline V gene sequence: CDR1 SGHRS, CDR2 YFSETQ. J was trimmed by 8 bases and V by 4 bases; bases with no gene match: 10. The CDR3 reads CASSRTAGGPYEQFF. CDR3 bases: TGCGCCAGCAGCCGCACGGCGGGAGGGCCCTATGAGCAGTTCTTC. Using reference TRBV5-1 and TRBJ2-1 for the parts outside the CDR3, the full variable domain is KAGVTQTPRYLIKTRGQQVTLSCSPISGHRSVSWYQQTPGQGLQFLFEYFSETQRNKGNFPGRFSGRQFSNSRSEMNVSTLELGDSALYLCASSRTAGGPYEQFFGPGTRLTVL.